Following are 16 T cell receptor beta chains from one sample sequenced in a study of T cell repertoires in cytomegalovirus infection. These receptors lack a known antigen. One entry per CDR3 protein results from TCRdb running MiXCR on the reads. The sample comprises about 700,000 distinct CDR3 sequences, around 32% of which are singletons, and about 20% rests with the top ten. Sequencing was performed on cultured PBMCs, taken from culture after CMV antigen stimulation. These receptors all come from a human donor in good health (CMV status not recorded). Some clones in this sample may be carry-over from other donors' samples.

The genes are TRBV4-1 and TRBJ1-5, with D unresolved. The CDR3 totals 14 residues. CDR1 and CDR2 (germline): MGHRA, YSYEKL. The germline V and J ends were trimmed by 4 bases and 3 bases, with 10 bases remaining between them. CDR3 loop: CASSRVGYNQPQHF. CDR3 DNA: TGCGCCAGCAGCCGGGTTGGGTACAATCAGCCCCAGCATTTT.

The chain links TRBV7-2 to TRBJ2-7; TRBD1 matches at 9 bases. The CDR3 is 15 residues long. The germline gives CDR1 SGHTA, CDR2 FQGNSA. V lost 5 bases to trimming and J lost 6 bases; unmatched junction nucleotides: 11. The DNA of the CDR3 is TGTGCCAGCAGCCTGCGCCCCGGACAGGGGTCCGAGCAGTACTTC. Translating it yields CASSLRPGQGSEQYF. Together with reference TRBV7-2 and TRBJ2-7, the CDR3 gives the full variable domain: GAGVSQSPSNKVTEKGKDVELRCDPISGHTALYWYRQSLGQGLEFLIYFQGNSAPDKSGLPSDRFSAERTGGSVSTLTIQRTQQEDSAVYLCASSLRPGQGSEQYFGPGTRLTVT.

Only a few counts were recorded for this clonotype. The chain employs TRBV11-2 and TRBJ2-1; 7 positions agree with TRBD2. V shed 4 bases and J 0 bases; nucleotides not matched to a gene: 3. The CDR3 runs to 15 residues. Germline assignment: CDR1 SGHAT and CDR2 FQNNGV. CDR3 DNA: TGTGCCAGCAGCTCAAGCGGGATCTCCTACAATGAGCAGTTCTTC. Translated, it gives CASSSSGISYNEQFF.

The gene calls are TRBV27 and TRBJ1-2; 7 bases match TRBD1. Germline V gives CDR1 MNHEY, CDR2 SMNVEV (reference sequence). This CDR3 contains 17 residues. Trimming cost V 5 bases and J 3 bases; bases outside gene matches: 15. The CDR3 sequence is CASSPRQGKVTDYGYTF. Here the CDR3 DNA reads TGTGCCAGCAGTCCACGACAGGGCAAGGTTACTGACTATGGCTACACCTTC.

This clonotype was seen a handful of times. CDR3 protein: CASSNRDRVNQPQHF. The CDR3, as DNA: TGTGCCAGTAGTAATCGGGACAGGGTCAATCAGCCCCAGCATTTT. The J gene is TRBJ1-5, the V gene TRBV19; 9 bases fit TRBD1. With V trimmed by 4 bases and J by 3 bases, 4 bases remained unmatched. The CDR3 totals 15 residues. Germline values: CDR1 LNHDA, CDR2 SQIVND (reference sequence).

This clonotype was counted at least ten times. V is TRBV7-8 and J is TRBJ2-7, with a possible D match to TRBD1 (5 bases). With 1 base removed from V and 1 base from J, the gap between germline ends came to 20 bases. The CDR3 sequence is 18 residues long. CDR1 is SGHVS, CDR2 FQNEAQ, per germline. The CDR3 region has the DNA TGTGCCAGCAGCTTAGGGGTTAGAGAGGCTAGGGGTTCCTACGAGCAGTACTTC. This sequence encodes CASSLGVREARGSYEQYF.

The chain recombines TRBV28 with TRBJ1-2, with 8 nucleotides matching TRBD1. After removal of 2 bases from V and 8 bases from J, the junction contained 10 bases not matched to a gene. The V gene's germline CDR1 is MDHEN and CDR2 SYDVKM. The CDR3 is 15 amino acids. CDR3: CASSLEGWTGPGYTF. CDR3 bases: TGTGCCAGCAGTTTAGAAGGGTGGACAGGGCCCGGCTACACCTTC.

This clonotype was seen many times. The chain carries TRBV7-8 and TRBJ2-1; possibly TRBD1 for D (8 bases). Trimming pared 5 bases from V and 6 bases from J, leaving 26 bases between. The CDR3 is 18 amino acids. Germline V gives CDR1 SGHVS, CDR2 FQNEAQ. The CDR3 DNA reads TGTGCCAGCAGCGACCGACTAGCAGGGGGCGTCAACTTCAATGAGCAGTTCTTC. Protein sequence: CASSDRLAGGVNFNEQFF.

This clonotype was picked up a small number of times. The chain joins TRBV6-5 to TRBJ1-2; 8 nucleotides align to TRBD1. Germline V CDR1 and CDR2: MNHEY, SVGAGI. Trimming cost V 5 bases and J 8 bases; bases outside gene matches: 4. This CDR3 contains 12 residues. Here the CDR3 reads CASSGQGNGYTF. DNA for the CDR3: TGTGCCAGCAGTGGACAGGGTAACGGCTACACCTTC.

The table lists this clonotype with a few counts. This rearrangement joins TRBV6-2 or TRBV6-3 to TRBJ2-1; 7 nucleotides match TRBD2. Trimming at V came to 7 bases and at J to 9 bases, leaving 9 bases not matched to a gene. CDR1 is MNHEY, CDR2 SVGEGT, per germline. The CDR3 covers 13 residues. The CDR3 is CASTGGSQSEQFF. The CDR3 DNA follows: TGTGCCAGCACCGGCGGGAGTCAGAGTGAGCAGTTCTTC.

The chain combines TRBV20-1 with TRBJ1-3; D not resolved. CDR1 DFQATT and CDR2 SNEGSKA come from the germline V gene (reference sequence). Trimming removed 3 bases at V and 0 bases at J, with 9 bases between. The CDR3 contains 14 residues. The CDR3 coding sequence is TGCAGTGCTAGTAAAGGATCCTCTGGAAACACCATATATTTT. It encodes CSASKGSSGNTIYF.

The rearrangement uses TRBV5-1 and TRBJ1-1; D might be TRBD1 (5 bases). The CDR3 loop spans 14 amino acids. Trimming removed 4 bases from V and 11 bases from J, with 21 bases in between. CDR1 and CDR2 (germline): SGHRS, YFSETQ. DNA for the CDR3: TGCGCCAGCAGCCACCGTGAGGGGACTACGGGGGCTTTCTTT. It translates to CASSHREGTTGAFF.

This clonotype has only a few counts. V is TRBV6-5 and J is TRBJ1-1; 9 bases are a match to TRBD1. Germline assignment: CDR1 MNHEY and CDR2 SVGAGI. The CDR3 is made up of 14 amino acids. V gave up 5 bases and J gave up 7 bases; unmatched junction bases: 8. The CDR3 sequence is CASSEDRDRDEAFF. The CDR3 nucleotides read TGTGCCAGCAGTGAAGATAGGGACAGGGATGAAGCTTTCTTT.

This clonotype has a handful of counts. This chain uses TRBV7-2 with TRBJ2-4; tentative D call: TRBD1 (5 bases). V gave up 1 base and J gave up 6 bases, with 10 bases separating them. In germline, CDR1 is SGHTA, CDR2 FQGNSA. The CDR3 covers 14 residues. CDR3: CASSLVSTVNIQYF. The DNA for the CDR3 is TGTGCCAGCAGCTTAGTGTCGACAGTAAACATTCAGTACTTC. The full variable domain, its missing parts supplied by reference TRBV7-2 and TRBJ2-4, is GAGVSQSPSNKVTEKGKDVELRCDPISGHTALYWYRQSLGQGLEFLIYFQGNSAPDKSGLPSDRFSAERTGGSVSTLTIQRTQQEDSAVYLCASSLVSTVNIQYFGAGTRLSVL.

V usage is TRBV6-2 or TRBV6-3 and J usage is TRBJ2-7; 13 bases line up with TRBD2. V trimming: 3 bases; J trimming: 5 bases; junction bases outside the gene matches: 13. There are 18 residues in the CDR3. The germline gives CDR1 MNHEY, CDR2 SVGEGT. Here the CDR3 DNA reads TGTGCCAGCAGTTATTCGCGGACTAGCGGGAGTATCTTCCACGAGCAGTACTTC. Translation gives CASSYSRTSGSIFHEQYF.

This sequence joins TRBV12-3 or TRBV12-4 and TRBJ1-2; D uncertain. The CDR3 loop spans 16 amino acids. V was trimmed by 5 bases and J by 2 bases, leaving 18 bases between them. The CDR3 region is CASSPPVGSGNYGYTF. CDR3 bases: TGTGCCAGCAGTCCTCCAGTGGGCAGTGGGAACTATGGCTACACCTTC.